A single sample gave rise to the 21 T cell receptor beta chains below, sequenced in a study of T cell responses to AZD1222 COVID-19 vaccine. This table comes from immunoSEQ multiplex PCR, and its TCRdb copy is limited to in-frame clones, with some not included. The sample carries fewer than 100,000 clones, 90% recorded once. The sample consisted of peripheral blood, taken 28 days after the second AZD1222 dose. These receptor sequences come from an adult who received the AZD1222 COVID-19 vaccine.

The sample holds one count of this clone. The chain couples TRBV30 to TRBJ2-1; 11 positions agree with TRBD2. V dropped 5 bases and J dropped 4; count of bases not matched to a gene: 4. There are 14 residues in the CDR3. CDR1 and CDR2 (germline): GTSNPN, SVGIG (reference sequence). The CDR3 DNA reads TGTGCCTGGTATACTAGCGGGGGATACAATGAGCAGTTCTTC. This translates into CAWYTSGGYNEQFF.

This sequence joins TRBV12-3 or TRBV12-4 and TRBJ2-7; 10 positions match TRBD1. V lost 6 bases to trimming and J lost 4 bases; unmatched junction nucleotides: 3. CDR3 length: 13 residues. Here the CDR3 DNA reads TGTGCCAGCAGAGGGACAGGGGAATACGAGCAGTACTTC. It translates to CASRGTGEYEQYF.

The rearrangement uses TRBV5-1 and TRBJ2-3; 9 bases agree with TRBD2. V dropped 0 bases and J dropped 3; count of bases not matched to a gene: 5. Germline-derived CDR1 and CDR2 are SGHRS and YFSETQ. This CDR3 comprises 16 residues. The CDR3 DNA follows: TGCGCCAGCAGCTTGGTTGCGGGGGGGTATACAGATACGCAGTATTTT. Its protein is CASSLVAGGYTDTQYF.

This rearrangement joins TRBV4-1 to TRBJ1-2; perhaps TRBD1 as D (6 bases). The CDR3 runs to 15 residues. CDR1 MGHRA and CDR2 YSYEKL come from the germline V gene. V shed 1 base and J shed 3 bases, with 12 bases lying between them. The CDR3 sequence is CASSQGDAGDYGYTF. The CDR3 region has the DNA TGCGCCAGCAGCCAAGGGGACGCAGGGGACTATGGCTACACCTTC.

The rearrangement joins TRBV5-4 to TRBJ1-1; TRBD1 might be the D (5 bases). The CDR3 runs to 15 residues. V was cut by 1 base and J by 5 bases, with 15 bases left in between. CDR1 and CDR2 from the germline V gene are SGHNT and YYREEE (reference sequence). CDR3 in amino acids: CASSLKSAAGTEAFF. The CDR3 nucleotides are TGTGCCAGCAGCTTGAAGTCAGCGGCAGGGACTGAAGCTTTCTTT.

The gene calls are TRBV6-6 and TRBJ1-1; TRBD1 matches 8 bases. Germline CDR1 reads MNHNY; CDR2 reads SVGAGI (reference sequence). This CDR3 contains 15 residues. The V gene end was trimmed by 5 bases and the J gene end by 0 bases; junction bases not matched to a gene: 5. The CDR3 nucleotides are TGTGCCAGCAGTCCCAGACAGGGGATGAACACTGAAGCTTTCTTT. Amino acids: CASSPRQGMNTEAFF.

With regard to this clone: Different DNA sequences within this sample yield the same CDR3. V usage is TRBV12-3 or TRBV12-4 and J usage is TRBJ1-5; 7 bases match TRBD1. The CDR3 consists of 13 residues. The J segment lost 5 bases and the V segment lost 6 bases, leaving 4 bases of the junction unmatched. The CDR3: CASSLRGDQPQHF. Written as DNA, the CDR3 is TGTGCCAGCAGCCTCAGGGGGGATCAGCCCCAGCATTTT.

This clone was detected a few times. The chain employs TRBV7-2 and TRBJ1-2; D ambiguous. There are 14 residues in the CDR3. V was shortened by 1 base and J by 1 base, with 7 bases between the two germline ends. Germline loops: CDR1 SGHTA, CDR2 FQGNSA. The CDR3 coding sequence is TGTGCCAGCAGCTTAGGCCGAGTTAACTATGGCTACACCTTC. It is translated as CASSLGRVNYGYTF.

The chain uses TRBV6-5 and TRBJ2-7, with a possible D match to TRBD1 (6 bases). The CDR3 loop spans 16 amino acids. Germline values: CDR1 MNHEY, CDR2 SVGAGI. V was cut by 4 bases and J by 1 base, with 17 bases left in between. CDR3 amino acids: CASSLLTTGNSYEQYF. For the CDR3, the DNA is TGTGCCAGCAGTTTGCTAACGACAGGAAATTCCTACGAGCAGTACTTC.

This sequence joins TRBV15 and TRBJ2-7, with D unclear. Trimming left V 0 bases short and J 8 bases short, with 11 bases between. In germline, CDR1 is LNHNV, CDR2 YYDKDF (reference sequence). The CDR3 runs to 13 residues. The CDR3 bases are TGTGCCACCAGCAGAGATAACAGTATCCAGCAGTACTTC. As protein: CATSRDNSIQQYF.

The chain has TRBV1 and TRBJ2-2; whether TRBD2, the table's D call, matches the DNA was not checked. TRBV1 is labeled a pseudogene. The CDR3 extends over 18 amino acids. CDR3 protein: CTSSQGPPQRGAPGELFF. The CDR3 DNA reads TGCACCAGCAGCCAAGGGCCCCCCCAGCGGGGGGCTCCCGGGGAGCTGTTTTTT.

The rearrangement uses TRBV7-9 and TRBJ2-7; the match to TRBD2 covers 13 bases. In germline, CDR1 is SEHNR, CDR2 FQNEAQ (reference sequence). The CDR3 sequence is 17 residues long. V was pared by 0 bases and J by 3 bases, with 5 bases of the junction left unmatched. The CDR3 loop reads CASSLAGRTSGSYEQYF. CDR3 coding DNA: TGTGCCAGCAGCTTAGCGGGGAGGACTAGCGGGAGCTACGAGCAGTACTTC.

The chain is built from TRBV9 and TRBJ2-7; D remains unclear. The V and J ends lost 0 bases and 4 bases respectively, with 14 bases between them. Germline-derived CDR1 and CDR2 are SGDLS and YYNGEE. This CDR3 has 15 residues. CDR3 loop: CASSVGPGSTYEQYF. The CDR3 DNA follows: TGTGCCAGCAGCGTAGGCCCCGGGTCTACTTACGAGCAGTACTTC.

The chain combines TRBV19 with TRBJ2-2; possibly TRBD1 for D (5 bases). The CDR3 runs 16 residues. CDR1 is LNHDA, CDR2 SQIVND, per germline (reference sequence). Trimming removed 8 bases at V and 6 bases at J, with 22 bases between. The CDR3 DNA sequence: TGTGCCAGTTTGAGCTTGATAAGGGGTTTTTCCGGGGAGCTGTTTTTT. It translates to CASLSLIRGFSGELFF.

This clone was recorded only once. CDR3 coding DNA: TGTGCCAGCAGCTTTAACGGGGTGCAGCAGCCCCAGCATTTT. Residues: CASSFNGVQQPQHF. The chain uses TRBV7-9 and TRBJ1-5; D not certain. The CDR3 runs to 14 residues. The V gene lost 3 bases and the J gene lost 7 bases, with 13 bases spanning the gap. CDR1 SEHNR and CDR2 FQNEAQ come from the germline V gene (reference sequence).

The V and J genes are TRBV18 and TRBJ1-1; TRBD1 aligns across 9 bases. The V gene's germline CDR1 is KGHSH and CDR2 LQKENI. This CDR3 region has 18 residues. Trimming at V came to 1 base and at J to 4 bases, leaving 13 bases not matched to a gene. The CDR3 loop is CASSPRARTGEEGTEAFF. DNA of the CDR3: TGTGCCAGCTCACCACGGGCGAGGACAGGGGAGGAAGGCACTGAAGCTTTCTTT.

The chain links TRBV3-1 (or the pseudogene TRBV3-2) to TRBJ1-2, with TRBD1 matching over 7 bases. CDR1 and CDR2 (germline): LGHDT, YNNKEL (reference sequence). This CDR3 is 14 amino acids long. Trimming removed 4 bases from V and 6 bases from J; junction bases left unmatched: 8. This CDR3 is CASSLRGGGDGYTF. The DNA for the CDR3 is TGTGCCAGCAGCCTCCGGGGAGGGGGCGATGGCTACACCTTC.

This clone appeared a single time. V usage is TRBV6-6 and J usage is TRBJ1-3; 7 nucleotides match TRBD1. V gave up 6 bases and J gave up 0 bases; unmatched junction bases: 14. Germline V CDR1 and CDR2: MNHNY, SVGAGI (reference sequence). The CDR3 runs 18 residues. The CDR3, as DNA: TGTGCCAGCAGCCGAAGTGGGAGGACAGGCTACTCTGGAAACACCATATATTTT. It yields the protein CASSRSGRTGYSGNTIYF.

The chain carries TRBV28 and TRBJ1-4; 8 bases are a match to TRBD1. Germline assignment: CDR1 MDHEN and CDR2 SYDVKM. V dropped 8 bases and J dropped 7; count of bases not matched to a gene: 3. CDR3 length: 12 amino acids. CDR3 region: CASQGAGEKLFF. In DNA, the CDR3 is TGTGCCAGCCAGGGGGCGGGTGAAAAACTGTTTTTT.

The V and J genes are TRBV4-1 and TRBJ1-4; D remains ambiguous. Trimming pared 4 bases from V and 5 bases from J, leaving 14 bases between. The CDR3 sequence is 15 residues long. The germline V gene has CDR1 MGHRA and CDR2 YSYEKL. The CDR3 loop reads CASSPMEGLNEKLFF. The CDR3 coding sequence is TGCGCCAGCAGCCCCATGGAAGGACTCAATGAAAAACTGTTTTTT.

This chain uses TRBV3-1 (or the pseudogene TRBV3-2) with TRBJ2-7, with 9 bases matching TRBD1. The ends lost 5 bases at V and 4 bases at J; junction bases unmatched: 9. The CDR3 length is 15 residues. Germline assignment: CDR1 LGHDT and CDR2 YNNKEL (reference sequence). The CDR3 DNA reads TGTGCCAGCAGCTCCGGGACAGGGATAAGTTACGAGCAGTACTTC. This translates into CASSSGTGISYEQYF.